This T cell receptor (beta chain) stems from a study of cytotoxic CD8 clonotypes in ibrutinib-treated CLL (dated by TCRdb to the early 2020s). About the full investigation: The cohort had 11 relapsed/refractory and 15 treatment-naive patients; approximately 18 were IGHV unmutated. Responses were partial in around 24 patients and complete in 2; after median 68 months follow-up, roughly 14 stayed in remission and roughly twelve progressed. The response samples were drawn at a median of roughly twelve months into treatment, with a range of roughly 6 to 40 months. Samples averaged roughly 280,000 productive templates and about 94,000 productive rearrangements. Longitudinal samples were obtainable from about 30% of the roughly 86 participants in the trial. Cryopreserved peripheral blood mononuclear cells were obtained before treatment, at response, and at either sustained remission or disease progression. Patients were still on ibrutinib when every remission and progressive disease sample was collected. What the study reported, not specific to this receptor: Public clonotypes were found to be uncommon and were observed to contract or remain stable during treatment; the increase in clonality was shown to reflect expansion of private clonotypes at ibrutinib response. Lymph node repertoires were not examined, and the timing of sampling was not matched between patients in sustained remission and those whose disease progressed. At baseline, clonality was higher than in age-matched healthy donors and showed a strong correlation with circulating CD8+ T-cell counts. An increase in clonality was observed at ibrutinib response, with clonality remaining stable during sustained remission and falling back toward baseline at progression.

Details on this clone: Its antigen has not been determined. The input lacks base qualities; no much larger clone sits a single base away.

Read against the paper, the sample's time point label means: about a year on ibrutinib. For TCR beta library preparation, 1.5 to 2.5 micrograms of genomic DNA were extracted from the cryopreserved PBMCs. Longitudinal blood samples from CLL patients receiving ibrutinib monotherapy were subjected to high-throughput TCR beta sequencing. The patients took part in an open-label, single-center phase 2 trial of ibrutinib monotherapy. The germline V gene (reference sequence) supplies CDR1 MNHEY and CDR2 SMNVEV. The CDR3, from cysteine to phenylalanine, totals 15 residues. Only CDR3 DNA remains: 45 bases, in frame from the first base. V and J are truncated by 5 bases and 0 bases respectively, leaving an intervening sequence of 13 bases. A MiSeq instrument was used for deep resolution sequencing, which targeted depths ranging from 1 in 1 million up to 1 in 200,000 T cells, with coverage averaging 10x for each clonotype. The immunoSEQ hsTCRB Kit was used to generate TCR beta libraries. The paper's data handling went like this. ImmunoSEQ Data Assistant and ImmunoSEQ Analyzer were used for data analysis, and V, D and J genes were assigned according to IMGT definitions. Clonality, with values ranging from 0 to 1, was calculated as one minus the normalized Shannon entropy of productive rearrangement frequencies. Public clonotype analysis was restricted to overrepresented clonotypes comprising at least 0.05% of each patient's repertoire. Fewer than 15 repertoires from age-matched healthy donors, obtained from immuneACCESS, served as clonality controls. TCRdb provides this immuneACCESS table in a form limited to in-frame rearrangements. Some clones are lacking; in checked studies, under half of them reflect an unresolved V gene, and why the rest are absent is not known. V and J calls plus clone size are reproduced from that table; the DNA served to infer D and trimming. The sample contains some 200,000 clones, just under 80% of them found a single time. Around 10% of the sample is taken by the ten largest.

The sequence is built from TRBV27 and TRBJ1-2; the best D guess is TRBD1, with 5 bases matching. The source was PBMCs, collected after 12 months of ibrutinib treatment. The receptor comes from a human donor with chronic lymphocytic leukemia. The CDR3 protein: CASSPGTLANYGYTF. The nucleotide sequence reads TGTGCCAGCAGTCCAGGGACGTTAGCTAACTATGGCTACACCTTC.